These T cell receptor beta chains were read from a single sample in a study of T-cell memory formation after mild COVID-19. TCRdb re-analysed the 5' RACE reads in MiXCR, keeping a single row per CDR3 protein. The table includes 450,000 to 650,000 distinct CDR3 sequences, 15% to 20% detected once. Sequenced: PBMCs or a T cell subset sorted from them (not recorded which). Receptors originate from an adult woman who had mild COVID-19 (a few samples of this study predate the infection). Cell type and time point are not known. CDR3s include the opening cysteine and the closing phenylalanine or tryptophan. The D gene is left open where the match is weak. Expanded clones get a size class; other rows say once, few or many, or leave the size out.

J	size	V	D	DNA	CDR3
TRBJ2-1	few	TRBV12-3/TRBV12-4	TRBD2	TGTGCCAGCGGAACGAATATTCTGGGGGATAAGGGTGAGGGACTAGGCCATGAGCAGTTCTTC	CASGTNILGDKGEGLGHEQFF
TRBJ2-6	few	TRBV6-5	TRBD1	TGTGCCAGCGGGACAGGGCGTGGGGCCAACGTCCTGACTTTC	CASGTGRGANVLTF
TRBJ2-1	many	TRBV7-8	.	TGTGCCAGCAGCTTAGGCCGGGTCCATGGGGGTTCCTACAATGAGCAGTTCTTC	CASSLGRVHGGSYNEQFF
TRBJ1-1	.	TRBV19	.	TGTGCCAGTAGTAGGGGGTACACTGAAGCTTTCTTT	CASSRGYTEAFF
TRBJ2-7	.	TRBV5-4	TRBD2	TGTGCCAGCAGCTTCACCTCCCGGGGGACTAGCTCCTACGAGCAGTACTTC	CASSFTSRGTSSYEQYF
TRBJ2-1	few	TRBV7-2	TRBD2	TGTGCCAGCACCTTCTCTGGATTTATCGGGGGGTACAATGAGCAGTTCTTC	CASTFSGFIGGYNEQFF
TRBJ2-3	few	TRBV7-2	TRBD1	TGTGCCAGCAGCTCTAGACAGGGGGCGCAGTATTTT	CASSSRQGAQYF
TRBJ1-1	few	TRBV12-3/TRBV12-4	.	TGTGCCAGCAGTTTAGCGCTAGGCAGATCAGTCCCCACTGAAGCTTTCTTT	CASSLALGRSVPTEAFF
TRBJ1-1	few	TRBV30	.	TGTGCCTGGTGGGGAGATACCATGAACACTGAAGCTTTCTTT	CAWWGDTMNTEAFF
TRBJ1-2	.	TRBV4-2	.	TGTGCCAGCAGCCAAGGACAGCCAGATGGCTACACCTTC	CASSQGQPDGYTF
TRBJ1-1	.	TRBV7-2	.	TGTGCCAGCAGCCGCCAAAAGAGTGAAGCTTTCTTT	CASSRQKSEAFF
TRBJ1-2	.	TRBV7-9	TRBD1	TGTGCCAGCAGCCACCAGGACAGGGGCCCCAGCTATGGCTACACCTTC	CASSHQDRGPSYGYTF
TRBJ2-1	.	TRBV6-2/TRBV6-3	.	TGTGCCAGCAGTTACCGTCCCGCTGATGAGCAGTTCTTC	CASSYRPADEQFF
TRBJ1-3	.	TRBV7-8	.	TGTGCCAGCAGCTTAGAAGGAGTACTCTCTGGAAACACCATATATTTT	CASSLEGVLSGNTIYF
TRBJ1-2	few	TRBV5-1	TRBD1	TGCGCCAGCAGCTTGGTTGACAGGGAAGGCTACACCTTC	CASSLVDREGYTF
TRBJ2-7	.	TRBV4-1	.	TGCGCCAGCAGCCAAGAGCCAAAGAACTCCGAGCAGTACTTC	CASSQEPKNSEQYF
TRBJ2-7	.	TRBV14	TRBD1	TGTGCCAGCAGCCAAGATCTCGGGACAGTGGGTTACGAGCAGTACTTC	CASSQDLGTVGYEQYF
TRBJ1-5	.	TRBV12-5	.	TGTGCTAGTGGTTTGGGAGCGGGTCAGCCCCAGCATTTT	CASGLGAGQPQHF
TRBJ2-2	few	TRBV24-1	TRBD2	TGTGCCACCAGTGATTTTTGGCCTAGCGGCAACACCGGGGAGCTGTTTTTT	CATSDFWPSGNTGELFF
TRBJ1-2	few	TRBV24-1	TRBD1	TGTGCCACCAGTGATTCCCGGGACAGGGGGATCTATGGCTACACCTTC	CATSDSRDRGIYGYTF
TRBJ2-5	.	TRBV18	.	TGTGCCAGCTCCATGTCGGTAGTAGGCCAAGAGACCCAGTACTTC	CASSMSVVGQETQYF
TRBJ2-1	once	TRBV9	TRBD2	TGTGCCAGCAGCACCTGGACTAGGGACTCCTACAATGAGCAGTTCTTC	CASSTWTRDSYNEQFF
TRBJ2-7	.	TRBV3-1	TRBD1	TGTGCCAGCAGCCACGCCGGGACAGCTTCCTACGAGCAGTACTTC	CASSHAGTASYEQYF
TRBJ1-3	few	TRBV6-2/TRBV6-3	TRBD1	TGTGCCAGCAGTTACTCCTGGGGACAGCCGAGCTCTGGAAACACCATATATTTT	CASSYSWGQPSSGNTIYF
TRBJ2-7	.	TRBV2	.	TGTGCCAGCAGTGGAAGAGGCCAGGGAGCCTACGAGCAGTACTTC	CASSGRGQGAYEQYF
TRBJ1-1	.	TRBV6-2/TRBV6-3	TRBD1	TGTGCCAGCAGTTACCGGGACAGGGTCCTTGTGAACACTGAAGCTTTCTTT	CASSYRDRVLVNTEAFF
TRBJ2-5	few	TRBV30	.	TGTGCCTGGAGTGTAAGCCGCGGACTCCCGGGGGAAGAGACCCAGTACTTC	CAWSVSRGLPGEETQYF
TRBJ2-1	.	TRBV12-3/TRBV12-4	.	TGTGCCAGCAGCCTACAGGGAAACTCCAATGAGCAGTTCTTC	CASSLQGNSNEQFF
TRBJ2-3	few	TRBV4-2	.	TGTGCCAGCAGCCAAGGGGGGTGGGCTTCCACAGATACGCAGTATTTT	CASSQGGWASTDTQYF
TRBJ1-2	few	TRBV12-3/TRBV12-4	.	TGTGCCAGCAGCCCCGGGGGCCAGGATGGCTACACCTTC	CASSPGGQDGYTF
TRBJ1-3	.	TRBV7-8	TRBD1	TGTGCCAGCAGGAGGGGACAGGAGACAAACACCATATATTTT	CASRRGQETNTIYF
TRBJ2-1	few	TRBV12-3/TRBV12-4	.	TGTGCCAGCAGTCATGACCGGAGAGATGAGCAGTTCTTC	CASSHDRRDEQFF
TRBJ2-1	.	TRBV7-8	.	TGTGCCAGCAGCTTAGTACCGCTAGCTTACAATGAGCAGTTCTTC	CASSLVPLAYNEQFF
TRBJ2-1	.	TRBV5-1	TRBD2	TGCGCCAGCAGCCCCGGACTAGCGGACCCCCTCAATGAGCAGTTCTTC	CASSPGLADPLNEQFF
TRBJ2-7	.	TRBV3-1	.	TGTGCCAGCAGCCAAGGCGAACGGGGGACCTACGAGCAGTACTTC	CASSQGERGTYEQYF
TRBJ2-5	.	TRBV19	.	TGTGCCAGCAAGGGACCCCAGGGGACCCAGTACTTC	CASKGPQGTQYF
TRBJ2-1	.	TRBV4-3	.	TGCGCCAGCAGCCCGCGTCGGTGGGACCGGACTCCCCTTAAGGATGAGCAGTTCTTC	CASSPRRWDRTPLKDEQFF
TRBJ2-7	few	TRBV7-9	TRBD2	TGTGCCAGCAGCCCCCCCGGAGATAGCGGGAAACAAAGATCCTACGAGCAGTACTTC	CASSPPGDSGKQRSYEQYF
TRBJ2-3	few	TRBV6-5	.	TGTGCCAGCAGTTACTCGAGAAGAGTAGATACGCAGTATTTT	CASSYSRRVDTQYF
TRBJ2-1	few	TRBV5-1	.	TGCGCCAGCAGTGAGGGTGAGCAGTTCTTC	CASSEGEQFF
TRBJ1-5	.	TRBV4-3	TRBD1	TGCGCCAGCAGCCAAGTATTTGCGGGACAGAATAGCAATCAGCCCCAGCATTTT	CASSQVFAGQNSNQPQHF
TRBJ2-1	.	TRBV12-3/TRBV12-4	TRBD2	TGTGCCAGCAGTCCTAGGGGAATAGCGGGGGCTTACAATGAGCAGTTCTTC	CASSPRGIAGAYNEQFF
TRBJ2-1	.	TRBV11-3	.	TGTGCCAGCAGCCCGGCCTCAAAGTGGTGGGAGGACAATGAGCAGTTCTTC	CASSPASKWWEDNEQFF
TRBJ2-7	few	TRBV9	.	TGTGCCAGCAGCGTAGCTTTTGGGGGCGGCTACGAGCAGTACTTC	CASSVAFGGGYEQYF
TRBJ1-5	few	TRBV3-1	.	TGTGCCAGCAGCCAAGCGACAGGTATCAATCAGCCCCAGCATTTT	CASSQATGINQPQHF
TRBJ1-2	.	TRBV6-1	.	TGTGCCAGCACCCCGTCCAGGGGCGAATACTATGGCTACACCTTC	CASTPSRGEYYGYTF
TRBJ2-1	few	TRBV15	.	TGTGCCACCAGCAGAGCTGGCAGCAAATTGAGCTCCTACAATGAGCAGTTCTTC	CATSRAGSKLSSYNEQFF
TRBJ2-5	.	TRBV6-1	.	TGTGCCAGCCGTCGTGAAGAGACCCAGTACTTC	CASRREETQYF
TRBJ2-1	few	TRBV7-9	.	TGTGCCAGCAGCTTAAGGGTTTTCAATGAGCAGTTCTTC	CASSLRVFNEQFF